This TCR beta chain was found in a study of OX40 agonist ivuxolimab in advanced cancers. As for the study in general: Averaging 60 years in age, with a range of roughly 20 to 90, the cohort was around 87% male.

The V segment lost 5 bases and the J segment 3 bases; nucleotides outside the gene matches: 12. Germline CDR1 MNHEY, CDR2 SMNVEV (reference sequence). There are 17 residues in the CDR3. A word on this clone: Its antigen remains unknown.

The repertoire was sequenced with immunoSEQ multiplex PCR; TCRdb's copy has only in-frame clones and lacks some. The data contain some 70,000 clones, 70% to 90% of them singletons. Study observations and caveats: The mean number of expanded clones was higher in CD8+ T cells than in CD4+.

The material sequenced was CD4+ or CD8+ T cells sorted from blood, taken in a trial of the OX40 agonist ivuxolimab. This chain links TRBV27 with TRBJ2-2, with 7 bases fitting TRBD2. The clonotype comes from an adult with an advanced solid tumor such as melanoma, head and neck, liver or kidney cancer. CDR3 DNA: TGTGCCAGCAGTCCCCCCCCCGGACTAGGGTACACCGGGGAGCTGTTTTTT. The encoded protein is CASSPPPGLGYTGELFF.